Each of the 9 T cell receptor beta chains below was sequenced from the same sample in a study of shared clonotypes between healthy human individuals. Only in-frame clones appear in the TCRdb table, and some are missing; sequencing was by immunoSEQ multiplex PCR. Among about 2.3 million clones listed, approximately 93% were seen once. Sequenced: naive CD4+ T cells from PBMCs. Subset in this sample: CD45RA+ positively selected. The receptors shown here come from a man between 18 and 35 years old in good health. Some clones in this sample may be carry-over from other donors' samples.

This chain connects TRBV11-3 to TRBJ1-1; possible D gene TRBD1, 5 bases. The V gene lost 1 base and the J gene lost 1 base, with 10 bases spanning the gap. CDR3 length: 15 residues. In germline, CDR1 is SGHNT, CDR2 YENEEA. The CDR3 loop is CASSLAGARNTEAFF. The CDR3 DNA sequence: TGTGCCAGCAGCTTAGCTGGGGCTAGGAACACTGAAGCTTTCTTT. The full variable domain, completed using reference TRBV11-3 and TRBJ1-1, is EAGVVQSPRYKIIEKKQPVAFWCNPISGHNTLYWYLQNLGQGPELLIRYENEEAVDDSQLPKDRFSAERLKGVDSTLKIQPAELGDSAVYLCASSLAGARNTEAFFGQGTRLTVV.

The chain is built from TRBV7-2 and TRBJ1-2; 11 bases map to TRBD1. This CDR3 is 15 amino acids long. J was trimmed by 5 bases and V by 5 bases; bases with no gene match: 7. CDR1 is SGHTA and CDR2 is FQGNSA in the germline V gene. Here the CDR3 reads CASSPGQGGRYGYTF. CDR3 bases: TGTGCCAGCAGCCCGGGACAGGGGGGACGTTATGGCTACACCTTC.

This clone was observed a single time. The V gene is TRBV2, the J gene TRBJ1-1; 10 bases map to TRBD1. The ends lost 5 bases at V and 5 bases at J; junction bases unmatched: 5. Per germline, CDR1 SNHLY and CDR2 FYNNEI. The CDR3 is 14 residues long. DNA of the CDR3: TGTGCCAGCAGTTGGACAGGGGGGCGAACTGAAGCTTTCTTT. Encoded protein: CASSWTGGRTEAFF. The full variable domain, rest sourced from reference TRBV2 and TRBJ1-1, is EPEVTQTPSHQVTQMGQEVILRCVPISNHLYFYWYRQILGQKVEFLVSFYNNEISEKSEIFDDQFSVERPDGSNFTLKIRSTKLEDSAMYFCASSWTGGRTEAFFGQGTRLTVV.

The rearrangement uses TRBV18 and TRBJ1-5; TRBD1 agrees at 7 bases. Germline V gives CDR1 KGHSH, CDR2 LQKENI. The length of the CDR3 is 14 residues. J was trimmed by 5 bases and V by 3 bases; bases with no gene match: 4. For the CDR3, the DNA is TGTGCCAGCTCACCCGACAGGGACTATCAGCCCCAGCATTTT. Its translation: CASSPDRDYQPQHF.

This sequence joins TRBV7-2 and TRBJ2-5, with D uncertain. The CDR3 length is 14 residues. Germline CDR1 reads SGHTA; CDR2 reads FQGNSA. V was trimmed by 1 base and J by 5 bases, leaving 11 bases between them. The DNA for the CDR3 is TGTGCCAGCAGCTTAGTACGATGGGGTGAGACCCAGTACTTC. Protein sequence: CASSLVRWGETQYF. Full variable domain (outside the CDR3, taken from reference TRBV7-2 and TRBJ2-5): GAGVSQSPSNKVTEKGKDVELRCDPISGHTALYWYRQSLGQGLEFLIYFQGNSAPDKSGLPSDRFSAERTGGSVSTLTIQRTQQEDSAVYLCASSLVRWGETQYFGPGTRLLVL.

This clone came up once. The chain employs TRBV30 and TRBJ2-7; D gene uncertain. Germline V gene lookup returns CDR1 GTSNPN and CDR2 SVGIG (reference sequence). V was shortened by 2 bases and J by 1 base, with 15 bases between the two germline ends. The CDR3 totals 15 residues. CDR3 sequence reads: CAWSHETWRSYEQYF. The CDR3 DNA sequence: TGTGCCTGGAGTCACGAGACCTGGCGGTCCTACGAGCAGTACTTC.

The chain joins TRBV30 to TRBJ1-2; TRBD1 agrees at 8 bases. This CDR3 comprises 15 residues. The junction had 8 bases not matched to a gene; V was cut back by 3 bases and J by 2 bases. In germline, CDR1 is GTSNPN, CDR2 SVGIG (reference sequence). The CDR3: CAWSATWDRNYGYTF. CDR3 DNA sequence: TGTGCCTGGAGCGCGACCTGGGACAGGAACTATGGCTACACCTTC.

In the case of this clone: Other nucleotide sequences from this sample produce the same CDR3. This chain uses TRBV20-1 with TRBJ2-5; D ambiguous. With 3 bases removed from V and 5 bases from J, the gap between germline ends came to 4 bases. The CDR3 sequence is 10 residues long. Per germline, CDR1 DFQATT and CDR2 SNEGSKA (reference sequence). The CDR3, as DNA: TGCAGTGCTAGTGTTGAGACCCAGTACTTC. It is translated as CSASVETQYF.

The chain recombines TRBV5-6 with TRBJ2-1, with a possible D match to TRBD1 (6 bases). The germline V gene encodes CDR1 SGHDT and CDR2 YYEEEE. The CDR3 length is 17 residues. V was cut by 3 bases and J by 1 base, with 17 bases left in between. In nucleotides, the CDR3 is TGTGCCAGCAGCTCCCTCACAGGGTTCTATTCCTACAATGAGCAGTTCTTC. Translating gives CASSSLTGFYSYNEQFF. The full variable domain, completed using reference TRBV5-6 and TRBJ2-1, is DAGVTQSPTHLIKTRGQQVTLRCSPKSGHDTVSWYQQALGQGPQFIFQYYEEEERQRGNFPDRFSGHQFPNYSSELNVNALLLGDSALYLCASSSLTGFYSYNEQFFGPGTRLTVL.